Shown below are 16 T cell receptor beta chains from a single sample sequenced in a study of T cells after yellow fever vaccination. TCRdb re-analysed the 5' RACE reads in MiXCR, keeping a single row per CDR3 protein. The repertoire holds about 500,000 distinct CDR3 sequences, with approximately 16% as singletons. This material consisted of PBMCs, taken 5 to 6 days after the first yellow fever vaccination. These receptors originate from a man between 18 and 29 years old who received the YFV17D yellow fever vaccine.

V and J are TRBV6-1 and TRBJ1-5; 7 nucleotides align to TRBD1. The CDR3 spans 14 residues. V was clipped by 8 bases and J by 0 bases; unmatched bases: 4. CDR1 is MNHNS and CDR2 is SASEGT in the germline V gene. CDR3 bases: TGTGCCAGCGGGCAGGGGGATAGCAATCAGCCCCAGCATTTT. It yields the protein CASGQGDSNQPQHF.

At least ten counts were recorded for this clonotype. The chain combines TRBV4-3 with TRBJ1-2, with D unclear. V lost 0 bases and J lost 4, with 12 bases in between. This CDR3 contains 15 residues. Per germline, CDR1 LGHNA and CDR2 YSLEER. As DNA, the CDR3 is TGCGCCAGCAGCCAAGATAGGACGGAGCTCTATGGCTACACCTTC. Its protein is CASSQDRTELYGYTF.

This clonotype was observed a few times. The chain has TRBV20-1 and TRBJ1-4; D gene ambiguous. Between the trimmed V and J ends, which lost 6 bases and 0 bases, there was a span of 8 bases. The CDR3 sequence is 13 residues long. Per the germline V gene, CDR1 is DFQATT and CDR2 is SNEGSKA (reference sequence). CDR3 protein: CSARRATNEKLFF. The CDR3 coding sequence is TGCAGTGCCCGGAGGGCAACTAATGAAAAACTGTTTTTT.

This clonotype was observed a handful of times. This chain connects TRBV7-2 to TRBJ2-5; 7 bases fit TRBD1. The CDR3 has 15 residues. V gave up 5 bases and J gave up 5 bases; unmatched junction bases: 11. CDR1 SGHTA and CDR2 FQGNSA come from the germline V gene. The chain's CDR3 is CASSRPGSRGETQYF. CDR3 sequence (DNA): TGTGCCAGCAGCCGCCCGGGCTCCAGGGGGGAGACCCAGTACTTC.

This clonotype was observed a few times. The chain is built from TRBV20-1 and TRBJ1-1; D ambiguous. The germline V gene has CDR1 DFQATT and CDR2 SNEGSKA (reference sequence). The CDR3 runs to 12 residues. CDR3 protein: CTPKLAATEAFF. In DNA, the CDR3 is TGCACCCCCAAACTGGCTGCCACTGAAGCTTTCTTT.

The sample holds many counts of this clonotype. The junction differs from germline at one of its ends, possibly a read error. CDR3 region: CASSPGTGGQETQYF. The DNA for the CDR3 is TGCGCCAGCAGCCCAGGGACAGGGGGGCAAGAGACCCAGTACTTC. The chain combines TRBV5-4 with TRBJ2-5, with TRBD1 matching over 11 bases. The germline V gene encodes CDR1 SGHNT and CDR2 YYREEE (reference sequence). CDR3 length equals 15 residues.

This clonotype was seen more than once but under ten times. The J gene is TRBJ2-1, the V gene TRBV20-1; D remains ambiguous. This CDR3 region has 13 residues. CDR1 and CDR2 from the germline V gene are DFQATT and SNEGSKA (reference sequence). V was cut by 8 bases and J by 0 bases, with 11 bases left in between. The CDR3 loop is CSSIQSSYNEQFF. The CDR3 nucleotides are TGCAGTAGCATCCAGAGCTCCTACAATGAGCAGTTCTTC.

The chain couples TRBV21-1 to TRBJ2-5; the D call of TRBD1 is as the table states it, not checked on the DNA. TRBV21-1 corresponds to a pseudogene. The CDR3 contains 17 residues. The CDR3 nucleotides read TGTGCCAGCAGCAAAGGTGGGAAGGGCAGGGACCAAGAGACCCAGTACTTC. It yields the protein CASSKGGKGRDQETQYF.

The CDR3 here is CASNWELNTEAFF. In DNA form, the CDR3 reads TGTGCCAGCAATTGGGAGCTGAACACTGAAGCTTTCTTT. The V call is TRBV2, the J call TRBJ1-1, with D unresolved. From germline, CDR1 is SNHLY and CDR2 FYNNEI. The length of the CDR3 is 13 residues. Trimming removed 7 bases at V and 0 bases at J, with 9 bases between. The full variable domain, its missing parts supplied by reference TRBV2 and TRBJ1-1, is EPEVTQTPSHQVTQMGQEVILRCVPISNHLYFYWYRQILGQKVEFLVSFYNNEISEKSEIFDDQFSVERPDGSNFTLKIRSTKLEDSAMYFCASNWELNTEAFFGQGTRLTVV.

The genes are TRBV20-1 and TRBJ1-2; TRBD1 agrees at 9 bases. The CDR3 runs to 13 residues. Germline CDR1 reads DFQATT; CDR2 reads SNEGSKA (reference sequence). The V and J ends lost 3 bases and 8 bases, in that order; junction bases with no gene match: 7. DNA of the CDR3: TGCAGTGCTAGCCTCGGACAGGGGTTAGGCTACACCTTC. Its protein is CSASLGQGLGYTF.

This clonotype was observed a few times. V is TRBV20-1 and J is TRBJ1-5; D gene uncertain. The germline V gene encodes CDR1 DFQATT and CDR2 SNEGSKA (reference sequence). This CDR3 has 16 amino acids. The V end was cut by 0 bases, the J end by 0 bases, with 12 bases between. CDR3 DNA: TGCAGTGCTAGAGATTTGAGGCGACTTAGCAATCAGCCCCAGCATTTT. It translates to CSARDLRRLSNQPQHF.

There are a few counts of this clonotype. The gene calls are TRBV3-1 and TRBJ2-1; weak D call: TRBD1 (6 bases). The CDR3 is made up of 13 amino acids. The V end lost 4 bases, the J end lost 8 bases, and 12 bases lay between the germline ends. The germline CDR1 and CDR2 sequences are LGHDT and YNNKEL (reference sequence). This CDR3 reads CASSPLYRDEQFF. The CDR3 nucleotides read TGTGCCAGCAGCCCTCTTTACAGGGATGAGCAGTTCTTC.

The genes are TRBV20-1 and TRBJ1-2; D may be TRBD1 (5 bases). V was clipped by 5 bases and J by 4 bases, with 8 bases between them. The V gene's germline CDR1 is DFQATT and CDR2 SNEGSKA (reference sequence). The CDR3 covers 11 residues. Here the CDR3 DNA reads TGCAGTGCTGCCGGGACCTATGGCTACACCTTC. Translation: CSAAGTYGYTF.

The chain combines TRBV6-1 with TRBJ2-1; D is unclear. This CDR3 has 14 amino acids. The germline CDR1 and CDR2 sequences are MNHNS and SASEGT. V was trimmed by 3 bases and J by 6 bases, leaving 12 bases between them. The CDR3 is CASSDGSGSNEQFF. The CDR3, as DNA: TGTGCCAGCAGTGACGGTTCCGGAAGCAATGAGCAGTTCTTC.

The chain joins TRBV5-1 to TRBJ2-3; no clear D. In germline, CDR1 is SGHRS, CDR2 YFSETQ. This CDR3 has 18 residues. V lost 3 bases to trimming and J lost 4 bases, with 24 bases between them. The DNA for the CDR3 is TGCGCCAGCAGCTCCTACACTGGTCGGCGGCCCCGCGCAGATACGCAGTATTTT. Encoded protein: CASSSYTGRRPRADTQYF.

This chain uses TRBV7-9 with TRBJ1-4; 8 bases agree with TRBD1. The CDR3 extends over 15 amino acids. The germline CDR1 and CDR2 sequences are SEHNR and FQNEAQ (reference sequence). Trimming at V came to 5 bases and at J to 6 bases, leaving 8 bases not matched to a gene. DNA for the CDR3: TGTGCCAGCAGCAAAGGGACAGGTTCGCATGAAAAACTGTTTTTT. Its translation is CASSKGTGSHEKLFF.